These 22 T cell receptor beta chains were sequenced from one sample in a study of T cell changes during pregnancy in multiple sclerosis. The assay was immunoSEQ multiplex PCR, and TCRdb's table has in-frame clones only and misses some. The profile shows 20,000 to 25,000 clones, 75% to 90% of them singletons. The source was CD4+ T cells from peripheral blood mononuclear cells, collected in the first trimester of pregnancy. The receptors shown here come from a female donor in good health, enrolled as a control in a pregnancy study.

V gene TRBV13 combines with J gene TRBJ2-1; 13 positions agree with TRBD2. CDR3 size: 16 residues. Trimming took 0 bases from V and 10 from J; bases not matched to a gene: 6. The germline V gene encodes CDR1 PRHDT and CDR2 FYEKMQ (reference sequence). CDR3 in amino acids: CASSLGHRTSGGEQFF. The CDR3 nucleotides are TGTGCCAGCAGCTTAGGCCACCGGACTAGCGGGGGCGAGCAGTTCTTC.

This sequence joins TRBV6-1 and TRBJ1-3, with 8 bases fitting TRBD1. Germline V lookup: CDR1 MNHNS, CDR2 SASEGT. The CDR3 covers 16 residues. Trimming cost V 2 bases and J 0 bases; bases outside gene matches: 3. The CDR3, as DNA: TGTGCCAGCAGTGAACGGACAGGGCCCTCTGGAAACACCATATATTTT. Translated, it gives CASSERTGPSGNTIYF.

The V gene is TRBV7-3, the J gene TRBJ2-1; maybe TRBD2 (6 bases). From germline, CDR1 is SGHTA and CDR2 FQGTGA. There are 13 residues in the CDR3. V lost 6 bases and J 7 bases, leaving 13 bases between the germline ends. CDR3 nucleotide sequence: TGTGCCAGCAGTTACCCAGGAGGGAATGAGCAGTTCTTC. This gives the protein CASSYPGGNEQFF.

This rearrangement joins TRBV15 to TRBJ1-2; D uncertain. Trimming left V 1 base short and J 8 bases short, with 14 bases between. Germline V gene data show CDR1 as LNHNV and CDR2 as YYDKDF (reference sequence). The CDR3 consists of 14 residues. CDR3 sequence reads: CATSRGNEPQGYTF. DNA of the CDR3: TGTGCCACCAGCAGAGGCAATGAACCTCAGGGCTACACCTTC. Full variable domain (missing parts from reference TRBV15 and TRBJ1-2): DAMVIQNPRYQVTQFGKPVTLSCSQTLNHNVMYWYQQKSSQAPKLLFHYYDKDFNNEADTPDNFQSRRPNTSFCFLDIRSPGLGDTAMYLCATSRGNEPQGYTFGSGTRLTVV.

V is TRBV4-3 and J is TRBJ2-2; 10 nucleotides match TRBD2. With 0 bases clipped from V and 7 bases from J, the junction kept 8 bases outside the gene matches. Germline CDR1 reads LGHNA; CDR2 reads YSLEER. The CDR3 has 17 residues. In DNA, the CDR3 is TGCGCCAGCAGCCAAGATCTAGCGGGGGTCCGGGGCGGGGAGCTGTTTTTT. Translating gives CASSQDLAGVRGGELFF.

This clone is categorized as medium-sized. The gene calls are TRBV29-1 and TRBJ1-3, with D unresolved. The CDR3 contains 11 residues. The germline gives CDR1 SQVTM, CDR2 ANQGSEA. The V end was cut by 7 bases, the J end by 4 bases, with 8 bases between. For the CDR3, the DNA is TGCAGCGCCCTGGCCGGAAACACCATATATTTT. Its translation is CSALAGNTIYF.

The chain's CDR3 is CASSQSGQGRLWEQYF. CDR3 DNA: TGCGCCAGCAGCCAGAGTGGGCAGGGCCGCCTGTGGGAGCAGTACTTC. The chain is built from TRBV4-1 and TRBJ2-7; D perhaps matches TRBD1 (5 bases). V gave up 3 bases and J gave up 7 bases, with 22 bases separating them. Germline CDR1 is MGHRA and CDR2 is YSYEKL. This CDR3 is built from 16 residues.

The J gene is TRBJ2-6, the V gene TRBV11-2; D is possibly TRBD2 (6 bases). Per germline, CDR1 SGHAT and CDR2 FQNNGV. V lost 6 bases and J lost 0, with 18 bases in between. The CDR3 runs to 18 residues. CDR3 DNA: TGTGCCAGCAGAACCGCAGGGAGGAAGAGCTCTGGGGCCAACGTCCTGACTTTC. Amino acid sequence: CASRTAGRKSSGANVLTF.

This CDR3 reads CSGGTPVEAFF. The DNA of the CDR3 is TGCAGCGGCGGGACCCCGGTTGAAGCTTTCTTT. The chain combines TRBV29-1 with TRBJ1-1; TRBD1 might be the D (5 bases). Looked up from germline, CDR1 is SQVTM and CDR2 is ANQGSEA. The CDR3 is made up of 11 amino acids. Deletions cut 7 bases from V and 7 bases from J, with 13 bases between. Filled out from reference TRBV29-1 and TRBJ1-1, the complete variable domain reads SAVISQKPSRDICQRGTSLTIQCQVDSQVTMMFWYRQQPGQSLTLIATANQGSEATYESGFVIDKFPISRPNLTFSTLTVSNMSPEDSSIYLCSGGTPVEAFFGQGTRLTVV.

The chain couples TRBV7-6 to TRBJ1-3, with 8 bases fitting TRBD1. Germline V lookup: CDR1 SGHVS, CDR2 FNYEAQ. V lost 5 bases and J lost 1; bases outside the gene matches: 13. The CDR3 consists of 18 residues. As DNA, the CDR3 is TGTGCCAGCAGCATGGGTCGAGTAGGACAGGGTTCTGGAAACACCATATATTTT. Translating gives CASSMGRVGQGSGNTIYF.

V usage is TRBV4-3 and J usage is TRBJ2-5; the match to TRBD2 covers 11 bases. With 0 bases clipped from V and 1 base from J, the junction kept 7 bases outside the gene matches. This CDR3 comprises 18 residues. CDR1 and CDR2 (germline): LGHNA, YSLEER. The DNA for the CDR3 is TGCGCCAGCAGCCAAGATTGGGTGACTAGCGGGACCCAAGAGACCCAGTACTTC. Its protein is CASSQDWVTSGTQETQYF.

The chain joins TRBV10-3 to TRBJ2-7; D might be TRBD1 (5 bases). V lost 1 base to trimming and J lost 2 bases, with 9 bases between them. In germline, CDR1 is ENHRY, CDR2 SYGVKD. This CDR3 contains 14 residues. CDR3 sequence reads: CAISELQGAYEQYF. For the CDR3, the DNA is TGTGCCATCAGTGAGTTGCAGGGTGCCTACGAGCAGTACTTC.

As to this clone: One junction end disagrees with the germline gene, perhaps due to a read error. The rearrangement joins TRBV2 to TRBJ2-1, with TRBD2 matching 12 bases. Germline values: CDR1 SNHLY, CDR2 FYNNEI. The CDR3 is 16 amino acids. CDR3 sequence (DNA): TGTGCCAGCAGAGAAGGACTAGCGGGAAAATACAATGAGCAGTTCTTC. This gives the protein CASREGLAGKYNEQFF.

This clone came up a few times. This sequence joins TRBV7-3 and TRBJ2-1; the D is unclear. With 2 bases removed from V and 7 bases from J, the gap between germline ends came to 12 bases. Per the germline V gene, CDR1 is SGHTA and CDR2 is FQGTGA. The CDR3 spans 14 residues. The CDR3: CASSLGVLANEQFF. The CDR3 DNA sequence: TGTGCCAGCAGCTTAGGAGTGCTCGCTAATGAGCAGTTCTTC.

This chain connects TRBV27 to TRBJ2-1; no reliable D call. Trimming left V 2 bases short and J 0 bases short, with 14 bases between. This CDR3 comprises 17 residues. Germline V lookup: CDR1 MNHEY, CDR2 SMNVEV (reference sequence). CDR3 sequence: CASSLTERPPSYNEQFF. DNA of the CDR3: TGTGCCAGCAGTTTAACTGAACGCCCCCCCTCCTACAATGAGCAGTTCTTC.

V and J are TRBV29-1 and TRBJ2-1, with D perhaps matching TRBD2 (6 bases). The CDR3 is 11 residues long. The V gene's germline CDR1 is SQVTM and CDR2 ANQGSEA. Deletions cut 8 bases from V and 6 bases from J, with 11 bases between. CDR3 sequence reads: CSWGELNEQFF. DNA of the CDR3: TGCAGCTGGGGGGAGCTCAATGAGCAGTTCTTC.

V gene TRBV7-3 combines with J gene TRBJ2-1; TRBD2 matches 10 bases. The CDR3 consists of 15 residues. Germline CDR1 is SGHTA and CDR2 is FQGTGA. Losses at the gene ends were 5 bases for V and 9 bases for J; bases not matched to a gene: 10. The CDR3 nucleotides are TGTGCCAGCAGCCCCCGGACTAGCGGCAACGGTGAGCAGTTCTTC. Translating it yields CASSPRTSGNGEQFF.

V gene TRBV5-1 combines with J gene TRBJ2-7, with 12 positions matching TRBD2. The CDR3 runs 16 residues. V was pared by 3 bases and J by 5 bases, with 9 bases of the junction left unmatched. Germline V gene data show CDR1 as SGHRS and CDR2 as YFSETQ. CDR3 coding DNA: TGCGCCAGCAGCTCCCAAGGACTAGCGGGAACGCACGAGCAGTACTTC. As protein: CASSSQGLAGTHEQYF.

This rearrangement joins TRBV5-1 to TRBJ2-7, with TRBD1 matching over 8 bases. Per the germline V gene, CDR1 is SGHRS and CDR2 is YFSETQ. The CDR3 has 13 amino acids. V was clipped by 0 bases and J by 6 bases; unmatched bases: 2. CDR3 nucleotide sequence: TGCGCCAGCAGCTTGGGGGACAGGTCCGAGCAGTACTTC. This encodes CASSLGDRSEQYF.

The chain employs TRBV6-6 and TRBJ1-1, with a possible D match to TRBD1 (6 bases). The CDR3 sequence is 15 residues long. V was clipped by 5 bases and J by 4 bases, with 17 bases between them. From germline, CDR1 is MNHNY and CDR2 SVGAGI (reference sequence). Here the CDR3 DNA reads TGTGCCAGCAGTGATACCGGGACACCAAGCACTGAAGCTTTCTTT. Its protein product is CASSDTGTPSTEAFF.

V gene TRBV5-8 combines with J gene TRBJ1-1; D unresolved. This CDR3 is built from 14 residues. CDR1 and CDR2 (germline): SGHTS, YDEGEE. V shed 3 bases and J shed 0 bases, with 9 bases lying between them. CDR3 protein: CASSYRNLNTEAFF. The DNA for the CDR3 is TGTGCCAGCAGCTACAGAAACTTGAACACTGAAGCTTTCTTT.

The rearrangement links TRBV7-9 to TRBJ1-1; the match to TRBD1 covers 7 bases. CDR3 length: 14 residues. CDR1 and CDR2 (germline): SEHNR, FQNEAQ (reference sequence). V lost 8 bases to trimming and J lost 1 base; unmatched junction nucleotides: 7. The CDR3 bases are TGTGCCAGCTCTCCCGGGACAGAGAACACTGAAGCTTTCTTT. It is translated as CASSPGTENTEAFF. Supplemented by reference TRBV7-9 and TRBJ1-1, the full variable domain reads DTGVSQNPRHKITKRGQNVTFRCDPISEHNRLYWYRQTLGQGPEFLTYFQNEAQLEKSRLLSDRFSAERPKGSFSTLEIQRTEQGDSAMYLCASSPGTENTEAFFGQGTRLTVV.